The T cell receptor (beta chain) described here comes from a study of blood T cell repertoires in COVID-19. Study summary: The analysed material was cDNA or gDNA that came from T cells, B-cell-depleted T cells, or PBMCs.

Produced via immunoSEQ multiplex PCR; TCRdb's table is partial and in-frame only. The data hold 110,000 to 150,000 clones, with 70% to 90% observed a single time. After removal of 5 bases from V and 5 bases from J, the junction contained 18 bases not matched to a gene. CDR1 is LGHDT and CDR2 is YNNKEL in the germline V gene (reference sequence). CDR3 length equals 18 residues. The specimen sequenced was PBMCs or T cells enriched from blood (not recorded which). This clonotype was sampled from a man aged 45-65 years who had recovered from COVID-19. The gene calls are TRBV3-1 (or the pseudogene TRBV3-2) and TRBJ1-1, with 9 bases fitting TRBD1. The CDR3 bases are TGTGCCAGCAGCTTGGGAGTGAAGAGACAGGGGGTACTTACTGAAGCTTTCTTT. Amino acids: CASSLGVKRQGVLTEAFF.